Presented here are 17 T cell receptor beta chains from one specimen sequenced in a study of T cells in tumors after PD-1 blockade. Measured with immunoSEQ multiplex PCR; TCRdb has only the in-frame clones, and not every one. Among approximately 11,000 clones listed, more than 65% were seen once. The sequencing here drew on tumor tissue, taken after anti-PD-1 treatment. These receptors were taken from a human donor with basal cell carcinoma.

The chain links TRBV4-3 to TRBJ2-6; D is unclear. CDR1 is LGHNA, CDR2 YSLEER, per germline. This CDR3 is built from 15 residues. Trimming took 1 base from V and 0 from J, leaving 4 bases between them. The CDR3 DNA is TGCGCCAGCAGCCAAGGGCCCTCTGGGGCCAACGTCCTGACTTTC. Its protein is CASSQGPSGANVLTF.

This rearrangement joins TRBV9 to TRBJ2-1; TRBD2 matches at 15 bases. In germline, CDR1 is SGDLS, CDR2 YYNGEE. The V segment lost 3 bases and the J segment 6 bases; nucleotides outside the gene matches: 4. The CDR3 loop spans 16 amino acids. This CDR3 is CASSAPGLAGGNEQFF. CDR3 bases: TGTGCCAGCAGCGCCCCGGGACTAGCGGGGGGCAATGAGCAGTTCTTC.

This clone was seen a few times. The CDR3: CATSDPGQVNEQFF. In DNA form, the CDR3 reads TGTGCCACCAGTGATCCCGGACAGGTCAATGAGCAGTTCTTC. The chain employs TRBV24-1 and TRBJ2-1; TRBD1 matches at 7 bases. V lost 3 bases, J lost 6 bases, and 4 bases stayed unmatched. CDR1 KGHDR and CDR2 SFDVKD come from the germline V gene. CDR3 size: 14 residues.

The chain couples TRBV7-8 to TRBJ2-1, with unresolved D. The V gene's germline CDR1 is SGHVS and CDR2 FQNEAQ. This CDR3 is 14 amino acids long. V shed 0 bases and J shed 7 bases, with 10 bases lying between them. CDR3 nucleotide sequence: TGTGCCAGCAGCTTAGCCTCCTCTGGGAATGAGCAGTTCTTC. It encodes CASSLASSGNEQFF. Full variable domain (missing parts from reference TRBV7-8 and TRBJ2-1): GAGVSQSPRYKVAKRGQDVALRCDPISGHVSLFWYQQALGQGPEFLTYFQNEAQLDKSGLPSDRFFAERPEGSVSTLKIQRTQQEDSAVYLCASSLASSGNEQFFGPGTRLTVL.

In this sample, this clone is medium-sized. The chain has TRBV2 and TRBJ2-2; D unresolved. The CDR3 is 14 residues long. CDR1 and CDR2 (germline): SNHLY, FYNNEI. V was cut by 5 bases and J by 6 bases, with 13 bases left in between. The CDR3 here is CASSSDGFSGELFF. The CDR3 bases are TGTGCCAGCAGTTCGGACGGGTTTTCCGGGGAGCTGTTTTTT.

This sequence joins TRBV10-3 and TRBJ1-3; D possibly corresponds to TRBD1 (5 bases). Germline V gene sequence: CDR1 ENHRY, CDR2 SYGVKD. V lost 2 bases, J lost 2 bases, and 13 bases lay in between. The CDR3 loop spans 16 amino acids. CDR3 sequence (DNA): TGTGCCATCAGTGAGCCGGACCAGGGTGCTGGAAACACCATATATTTT. Encoded protein: CAISEPDQGAGNTIYF.

V usage is TRBV7-2 and J usage is TRBJ1-3; D unclear. The CDR3 spans 13 residues. Germline V gene data show CDR1 as SGHTA and CDR2 as FQGNSA. With 3 bases removed from V and 1 base from J, the gap between germline ends came to 4 bases. The CDR3 DNA is TGTGCCAGCAGCTTCGGATCTGGAAACACCATATATTTT. It encodes CASSFGSGNTIYF.

This clone rates as medium-sized (0.01 to 0.1%). The chain links TRBV14 to TRBJ1-6; possible D gene TRBD1, 5 bases. The CDR3 sequence is 12 residues long. Germline V gene lookup returns CDR1 SGHDN and CDR2 FVKESK. The V gene lost 7 bases and the J gene lost 14 bases, with 15 bases spanning the gap. For the CDR3, the DNA is TGTGCCAGCAACTCTGGGGCGGGAGCCCTCCACTTT. Translating gives CASNSGAGALHF.

The chain is built from TRBV18 and TRBJ2-1; a possible D gene is TRBD2 (7 bases). This CDR3 has 14 residues. Germline CDR1 is KGHSH and CDR2 is LQKENI. Deletions cut 3 bases from V and 9 bases from J, with 15 bases between. CDR3 protein: CASSPGGDTGEQFF. CDR3 sequence (DNA): TGTGCCAGCTCACCGGGAGGGGACACGGGTGAGCAGTTCTTC.

On this clone itself: Other DNA sequences from this sample encode an identical CDR3 as well. V gene TRBV6-2 or TRBV6-3 combines with J gene TRBJ1-2; D might be TRBD1 (6 bases). Germline CDR1 is MNHEY and CDR2 is SVGEGT. Trimming cost V 7 bases and J 6 bases, with 18 bases left between them. CDR3 length: 14 amino acids. DNA for the CDR3: TGTGCCAGCATCCCCGGGGGCGTCTACCATGGCTACACCTTC. Encoded protein: CASIPGGVYHGYTF.

This clone was found a few times. The chain uses TRBV6-5 and TRBJ2-1, with TRBD1 identical over 10 bases. Germline CDR1 is MNHEY and CDR2 is SVGAGI. This CDR3 has 15 amino acids. V lost 8 bases to trimming and J lost 6 bases; unmatched junction nucleotides: 10. CDR3 coding DNA: TGTGCCAGCGGCCCGGGACAGGGGCGGTCCAATGAGCAGTTCTTC. This codes for CASGPGQGRSNEQFF.

The chain couples TRBV27 to TRBJ2-1; D possibly uses TRBD1 or TRBD2 (5 bases each). Germline CDR1 reads MNHEY; CDR2 reads SMNVEV (reference sequence). The CDR3 runs to 12 residues. V was pared by 1 base and J by 10 bases, with 8 bases between. The DNA of the CDR3 is TGTGCCAGCAGTTTATTCTGGGGGGAGCAGTTCTTC. This gives the protein CASSLFWGEQFF.

The V call is TRBV19, the J call TRBJ1-2; no clear D. Germline V gene sequence: CDR1 LNHDA, CDR2 SQIVND (reference sequence). Trimming shortened V by 1 base and J by 7 bases, and 13 bases separated the two germline ends. The CDR3 extends over 14 amino acids. The DNA of the CDR3 is TGTGCCAGTAGTATAGGGGTGGGGATGAGTGGCTACACCTTC. Translation gives CASSIGVGMSGYTF.

The chain is built from TRBV5-1 and TRBJ1-2; no definite D call. The CDR3 has 16 residues. Germline V CDR1 and CDR2: SGHRS, YFSETQ. V was shortened by 0 bases and J by 0 bases, with 12 bases between the two germline ends. The CDR3 spells CASSLGRGAANYGYTF. CDR3 nucleotide sequence: TGCGCCAGCAGCTTGGGTCGGGGTGCAGCTAACTATGGCTACACCTTC.

The chain carries TRBV29-1 and TRBJ2-7; 11 nucleotides line up with TRBD2. The CDR3 is 14 residues long. V gave up 7 bases and J gave up 2 bases; unmatched junction bases: 7. Per germline, CDR1 SQVTM and CDR2 ANQGSEA. CDR3 loop: CSAAGTSGTYEQYF. CDR3 sequence (DNA): TGCAGCGCCGCCGGGACTAGCGGAACCTACGAGCAGTACTTC.

The chain combines TRBV7-6 with TRBJ1-4; D unclear. The length of the CDR3 is 16 residues. The germline V gene encodes CDR1 SGHVS and CDR2 FNYEAQ. Between the trimmed V and J ends, which lost 3 bases and 4 bases, there was a span of 15 bases. The CDR3 DNA sequence: TGTGCCAGCAGCTTGAAGCCGCTCGACGGTAATGAAAAACTGTTTTTT. It is translated as CASSLKPLDGNEKLFF.

This clone has only a few counts. The V gene is TRBV7-3, the J gene TRBJ2-3, with TRBD2 identical over 14 bases. V shed 7 bases, J shed 0 bases, and the junction held 9 bases outside the gene matches. There are 18 residues in the CDR3. CDR1 SGHTA and CDR2 FQGTGA come from the germline V gene. Here the CDR3 DNA reads TGTGCCAGCAACGAACGGACTAGCGGGGGGATTAGCACAGATACGCAGTATTTT. It yields the protein CASNERTSGGISTDTQYF.